One sample yielded the 16 T cell receptor beta chains listed below, sequenced in a study of radiation and T cells in renal cell carcinoma. Only in-frame clones appear in the TCRdb table, and some are missing; sequencing was by immunoSEQ multiplex PCR. The sample lists just under 80,000 clones, 65% to 90% occurring once. Time point in this sample: blood 2 weeks post-SBRT. The sample's treatment: 15 Gy SBRT to primary tumor, nephrectomy 4 weeks later. This specimen was blood, taken from a patient whose treatment included radiotherapy and nephrectomy. Every receptor here comes from a woman between 50 and 59 years old with renal cell carcinoma.

This chain links TRBV9 with TRBJ1-1; no reliable D call. V lost 4 bases and J lost 10, with 14 bases in between. Looked up from germline, CDR1 is SGDLS and CDR2 is YYNGEE. The CDR3 runs 12 residues. As DNA, the CDR3 is TGTGCCAGCAGCAACCCGGGAGATGGAGCTTTCTTT. Amino acids: CASSNPGDGAFF.

V gene TRBV19 combines with J gene TRBJ1-6, with D unresolved. The CDR3 is 15 residues long. Trimming left V 7 bases short and J 3 bases short, with 13 bases between. The germline V gene encodes CDR1 LNHDA and CDR2 SQIVND (reference sequence). The CDR3 here is CASKTDPNYNSPLHF. CDR3 in DNA: TGTGCCAGTAAGACGGATCCTAACTATAATTCACCCCTCCACTTT.

V and J are TRBV20-1 and TRBJ2-7; TRBD2 is a possible D gene (5 bases). Germline loops: CDR1 DFQATT, CDR2 SNEGSKA (reference sequence). CDR3 length: 10 residues. The CDR3, as DNA: TGCAGGACCTCCCGAGCGGACGAGTACTTC. Protein: CRTSRADEYF.

CDR3 region: CASSFGGTNYGYTF. The CDR3 DNA reads as TGTGCCAGCAGCTTTGGAGGAACTAACTATGGCTACACCTTC. This chain links TRBV5-8 with TRBJ1-2; no firm D call. Germline CDR1 is SGHTS and CDR2 is YDEGEE. The length of the CDR3 is 14 residues. The ends were cut back, 2 bases at V and 0 bases at J, with 8 bases in the middle.

This clone was detected once. Other DNA sequences in this specimen translate into the identical CDR3. V gene TRBV11-2 combines with J gene TRBJ2-7; D is tentatively TRBD1 or TRBD2 (5 bases each). Trimming removed 5 bases at V and 4 bases at J, with 15 bases between. The CDR3 contains 14 residues. Germline CDR1 SGHAT, CDR2 FQNNGV. The CDR3 DNA reads as TGTGCCAGCAGCCTAGCCGGGACCGGATACGAGCAGTACTTC. Residues: CASSLAGTGYEQYF.

V usage is TRBV14 and J usage is TRBJ1-6; 9 nucleotides line up with TRBD1. J lost 7 bases, V lost 4 bases, and 5 bases had no gene match. The CDR3 has 15 residues. Germline values: CDR1 SGHDN, CDR2 FVKESK. The CDR3, as DNA: TGTGCCAGCAGCCCGTGGGACAGGGCCAATTCACCCCTCCACTTT. As protein: CASSPWDRANSPLHF.

The genes are TRBV28 and TRBJ1-5; 9 bases are shared with TRBD1. Germline assignment: CDR1 MDHEN and CDR2 SYDVKM. The CDR3 contains 16 residues. Trimming removed 3 bases from V and 1 base from J; junction bases left unmatched: 4. For the CDR3, the DNA is TGTGCCAGCAGTTTGGCGGGACAGGGAAGCAATCAGCCCCAGCATTTT. This gives the protein CASSLAGQGSNQPQHF.

The table lists this clone with a few counts. The chain carries TRBV6-5 and TRBJ1-5; possible D gene TRBD1, 5 bases. This CDR3 region has 13 residues. Germline-derived CDR1 and CDR2 are MNHEY and SVGAGI. V lost 7 bases, J lost 4 bases, and 11 bases lay in between. CDR3 nucleotides: TGTGCCAGCAACGACAGACCGAATCAGCCCCAGCATTTT. Its protein is CASNDRPNQPQHF.

The chain employs TRBV5-6 and TRBJ2-5, with 7 bases lining up with TRBD2. The CDR3 sequence is 13 residues long. J lost 3 bases, V lost 4 bases, and 3 bases had no gene match. CDR1 and CDR2 from the germline V gene are SGHDT and YYEEEE. The CDR3 sequence is CASSEGREETQYF. The CDR3 nucleotides are TGTGCCAGCAGCGAAGGGAGGGAAGAGACCCAGTACTTC.

As to this clone: This same CDR3 is encoded by further DNA sequences in the sample. V and J are TRBV9 and TRBJ1-3, with D unresolved. Trimming pared 2 bases from V and 3 bases from J, leaving 3 bases between. There are 12 residues in the CDR3. In germline, CDR1 is SGDLS, CDR2 YYNGEE. The CDR3 sequence is CASSVNGNTIYF. For the CDR3, the DNA is TGTGCCAGCAGCGTCAATGGAAACACCATATATTTT.

The rearrangement links TRBV7-4 to TRBJ1-4; 10 nucleotides match TRBD1. Per the germline V gene, CDR1 is SGHVT and CDR2 is SQSDAQ. The CDR3 covers 19 residues. V was clipped by 1 base and J by 0 bases; unmatched bases: 8. In nucleotides, the CDR3 is TGTGCCAGCAGCTTAGTGGGGACAGGGGATCTTGCAACTAATGAAAAACTGTTTTTT. Translation gives CASSLVGTGDLATNEKLFF.

The chain employs TRBV29-1 and TRBJ2-6; D is unresolved. CDR1 and CDR2 (germline): SQVTM, ANQGSEA. V was trimmed by 4 bases and J by 0 bases, leaving 7 bases between them. CDR3 length: 14 amino acids. For the CDR3, the DNA is TGCAGCGTTGCCCGGAGCTCTGGGGCCAACGTCCTGACTTTC. It codes for CSVARSSGANVLTF.

This chain joins TRBV5-6 and TRBJ1-3; D is ambiguous. The length of the CDR3 is 15 residues. Germline V lookup: CDR1 SGHDT, CDR2 YYEEEE. V lost 4 bases, J lost 0 bases, and 11 bases lay in between. CDR3 in DNA: TGTGCCAGCAGCCTCCGGGATCTCTCTGGAAACACCATATATTTT. It yields the protein CASSLRDLSGNTIYF.

V is TRBV18 and J is TRBJ2-1; D might be TRBD1 or TRBD2, each matching 5 bases. Germline-derived CDR1 and CDR2 are KGHSH and LQKENI. The V and J ends lost 3 bases and 3 bases respectively, with 12 bases between them. The CDR3 loop spans 15 amino acids. The CDR3 coding sequence is TGTGCCAGCTCACCCCAAGGGGACCTCTACAATGAGCAGTTCTTC. This codes for CASSPQGDLYNEQFF.

V is TRBV10-2 and J is TRBJ1-5; possible D gene TRBD1, 5 bases. The length of the CDR3 is 14 residues. Deletions cut 6 bases from V and 0 bases from J, with 9 bases between. Germline V CDR1 and CDR2: WSHSY, SAAADI. CDR3 protein: CASRMTDSNQPQHF. The CDR3 coding sequence is TGCGCCAGCAGAATGACAGATAGCAATCAGCCCCAGCATTTT.

The V gene is TRBV27, the J gene TRBJ1-4; no reliable D call. Germline lookup yields CDR1 MNHEY and CDR2 SMNVEV (reference sequence). With 5 bases removed from V and 8 bases from J, the gap between germline ends came to 21 bases. This CDR3 contains 16 residues. The DNA of the CDR3 is TGTGCCAGCAGTCCGTTCCACGGCGACCGGGGAGAAAAACTGTTTTTT. Translating gives CASSPFHGDRGEKLFF.